The T cell receptor beta chain described here comes from a study of OX40 agonist ivuxolimab in advanced cancers. Study-wide background: In this cohort, patients received ivuxolimab, an agonistic anti-OX40 (CD134) antibody. Study findings and constraints: By week 6 at 0.1 to 3.0 mg/kg, blood CD4+ and CD8+ T cells had expanded clonally. Near-lowest levels of clonal expansion characterized partial responders at 0.1-3.0 mg/kg.

V was shortened by 3 bases and J by 1 base, with 12 bases between the two germline ends. This CDR3 spans 15 amino acids. Germline-derived CDR1 and CDR2 are MNHEY and SMNVEV (reference sequence). Clones were read by immunoSEQ multiplex PCR, and TCRdb kept only the in-frame ones, dropping some. The sample consists of approximately 99,000 clones, roughly nine tenths of them appearing once. As concerns this clone: Its specificity is unknown.

This chain uses TRBV27 with TRBJ1-2; D call uncertain. The sequences come from CD4+ or CD8+ T cells sorted from blood, collected in a trial of the OX40 agonist ivuxolimab. The clonotype was recovered from an adult with an advanced solid tumor such as melanoma, head and neck, liver or kidney cancer. The CDR3 DNA reads TGTGCCAGCAGTTTGTATGCCTCACTTAACTATGGCTACACCTTC. This gives the protein CASSLYASLNYGYTF.